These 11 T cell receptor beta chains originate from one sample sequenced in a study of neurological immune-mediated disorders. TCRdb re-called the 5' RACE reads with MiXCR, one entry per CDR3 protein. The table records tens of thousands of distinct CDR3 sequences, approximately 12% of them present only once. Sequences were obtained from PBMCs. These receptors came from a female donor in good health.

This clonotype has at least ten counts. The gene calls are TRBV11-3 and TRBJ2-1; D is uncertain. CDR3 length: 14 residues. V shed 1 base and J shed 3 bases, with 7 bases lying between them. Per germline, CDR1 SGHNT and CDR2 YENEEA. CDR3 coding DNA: TGTGCCAGCAGCTTAGGGGGAAACTACAATGAGCAGTTCTTC. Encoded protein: CASSLGGNYNEQFF.

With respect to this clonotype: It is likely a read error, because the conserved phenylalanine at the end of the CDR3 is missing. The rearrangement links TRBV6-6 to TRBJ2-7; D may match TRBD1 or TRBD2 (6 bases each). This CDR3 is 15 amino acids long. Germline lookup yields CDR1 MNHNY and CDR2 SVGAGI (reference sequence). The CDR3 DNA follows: TGTGTCAGCACCCTAGGGGGGACAAGCTCCTACGAGCAGTACATC. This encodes CVSTLGGTSSYEQYI.

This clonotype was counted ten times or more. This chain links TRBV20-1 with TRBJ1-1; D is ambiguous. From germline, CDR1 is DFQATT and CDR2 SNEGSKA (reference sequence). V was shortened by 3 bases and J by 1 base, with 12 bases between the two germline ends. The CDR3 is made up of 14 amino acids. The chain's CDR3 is CSASRSPGNTEAFF. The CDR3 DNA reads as TGCAGTGCTAGCAGGTCTCCAGGGAACACTGAAGCTTTCTTT.

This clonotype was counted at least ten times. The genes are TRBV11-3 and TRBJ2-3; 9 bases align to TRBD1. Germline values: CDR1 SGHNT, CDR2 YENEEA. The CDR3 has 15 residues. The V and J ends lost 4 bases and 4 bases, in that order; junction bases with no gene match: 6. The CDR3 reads CASSSRQGVSDTQYF. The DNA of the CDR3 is TGTGCCAGCAGCTCTAGACAGGGGGTGTCAGATACGCAGTATTTT.

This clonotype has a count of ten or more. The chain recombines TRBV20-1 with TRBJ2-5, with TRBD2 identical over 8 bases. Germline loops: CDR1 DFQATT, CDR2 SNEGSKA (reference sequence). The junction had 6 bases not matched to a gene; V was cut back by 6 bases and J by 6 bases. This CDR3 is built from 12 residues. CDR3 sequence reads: CSAKSGGQTQYF. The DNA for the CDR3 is TGCAGTGCAAAGAGCGGGGGACAGACCCAGTACTTC.

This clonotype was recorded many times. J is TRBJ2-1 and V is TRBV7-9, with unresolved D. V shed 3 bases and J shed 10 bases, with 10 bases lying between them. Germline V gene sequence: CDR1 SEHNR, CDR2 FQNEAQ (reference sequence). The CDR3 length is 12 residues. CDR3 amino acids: CASSLDTREQFF. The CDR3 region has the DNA TGTGCCAGCAGCTTGGATACACGGGAGCAGTTCTTC.

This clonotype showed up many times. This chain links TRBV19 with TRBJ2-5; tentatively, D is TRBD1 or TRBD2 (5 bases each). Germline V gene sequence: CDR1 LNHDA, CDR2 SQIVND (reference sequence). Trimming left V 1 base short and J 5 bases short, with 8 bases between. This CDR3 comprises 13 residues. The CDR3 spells CASSIGGSETQYF. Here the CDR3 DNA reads TGTGCCAGTAGTATAGGGGGGTCGGAGACCCAGTACTTC.

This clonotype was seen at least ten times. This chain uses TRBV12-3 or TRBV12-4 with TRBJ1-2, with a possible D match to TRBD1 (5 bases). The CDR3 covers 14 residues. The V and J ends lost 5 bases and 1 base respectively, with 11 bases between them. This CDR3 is CASSMGGSNYGYTF. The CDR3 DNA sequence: TGTGCCAGCAGTATGGGGGGTAGTAACTATGGCTACACCTTC.

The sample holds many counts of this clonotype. CDR3 nucleotides: TGCAGCGTTGAATCGAAGGGGAGGGATGGCTACACCTTC. It codes for CSVESKGRDGYTF. V is TRBV29-1 and J is TRBJ1-2, with TRBD1 as a possible D gene (5 bases). Between the trimmed V and J ends, which lost 2 bases and 6 bases, there was a span of 13 bases. Germline CDR1 reads SQVTM; CDR2 reads ANQGSEA. This CDR3 is built from 13 residues. Drawing the rest from reference TRBV29-1 and TRBJ1-2, the complete variable domain is SAVISQKPSRDICQRGTSLTIQCQVDSQVTMMFWYRQQPGQSLTLIATANQGSEATYESGFVIDKFPISRPNLTFSTLTVSNMSPEDSSIYLCSVESKGRDGYTFGSGTRLTVV.

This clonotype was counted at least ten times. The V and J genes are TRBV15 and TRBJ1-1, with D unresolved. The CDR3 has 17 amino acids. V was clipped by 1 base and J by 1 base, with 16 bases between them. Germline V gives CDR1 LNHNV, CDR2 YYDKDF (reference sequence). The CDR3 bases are TGTGCCACCAGCAGAGTAGTTCGGGTAGGGCAGAACACTGAAGCTTTCTTT. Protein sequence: CATSRVVRVGQNTEAFF.

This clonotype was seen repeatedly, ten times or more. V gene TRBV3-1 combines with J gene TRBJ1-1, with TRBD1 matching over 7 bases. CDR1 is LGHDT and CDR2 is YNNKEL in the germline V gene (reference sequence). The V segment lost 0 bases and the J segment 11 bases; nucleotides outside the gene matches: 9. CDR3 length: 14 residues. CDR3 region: CASSQDLGGADAFF. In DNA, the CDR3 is TGTGCCAGCAGCCAAGATCTAGGGGGCGCGGATGCTTTCTTT. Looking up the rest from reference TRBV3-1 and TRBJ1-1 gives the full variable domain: DTAVSQTPKYLVTQMGNDKSIKCEQNLGHDTMYWYKQDSKKFLKIMFSYNNKELIINETVPNRFSPKSPDKAHLNLHINSLELGDSAVYFCASSQDLGGADAFFGQGTRLTVV.